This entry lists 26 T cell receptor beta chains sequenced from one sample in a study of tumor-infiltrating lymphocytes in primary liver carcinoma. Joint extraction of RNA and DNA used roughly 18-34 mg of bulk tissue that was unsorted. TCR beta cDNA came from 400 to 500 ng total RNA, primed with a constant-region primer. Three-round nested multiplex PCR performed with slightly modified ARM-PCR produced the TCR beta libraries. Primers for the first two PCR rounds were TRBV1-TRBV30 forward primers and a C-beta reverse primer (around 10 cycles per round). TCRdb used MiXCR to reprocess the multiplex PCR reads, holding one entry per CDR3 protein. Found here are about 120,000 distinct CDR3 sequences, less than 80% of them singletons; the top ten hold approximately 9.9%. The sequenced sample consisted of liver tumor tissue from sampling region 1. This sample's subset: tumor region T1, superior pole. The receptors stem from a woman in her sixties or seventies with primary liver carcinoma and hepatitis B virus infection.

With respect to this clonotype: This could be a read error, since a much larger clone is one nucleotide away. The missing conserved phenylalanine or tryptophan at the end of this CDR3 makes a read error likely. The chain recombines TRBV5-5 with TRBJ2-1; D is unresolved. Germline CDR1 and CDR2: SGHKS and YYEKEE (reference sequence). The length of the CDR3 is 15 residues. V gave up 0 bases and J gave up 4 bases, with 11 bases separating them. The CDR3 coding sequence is TGTGCCAGCAGCTTGGGCCTGCAATTGTACAATGAGCAGTTCCTC. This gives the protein CASSLGLQLYNEQFL.

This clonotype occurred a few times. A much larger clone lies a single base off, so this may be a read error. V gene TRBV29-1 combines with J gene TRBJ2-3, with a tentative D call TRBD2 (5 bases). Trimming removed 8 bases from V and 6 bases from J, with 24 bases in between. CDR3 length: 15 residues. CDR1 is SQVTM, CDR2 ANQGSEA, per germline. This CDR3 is CSIQVHLRSGDTQYF. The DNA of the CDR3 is TGCAGCATCCAGGTACATCTGCGGTCGGGGGATACGCAGTATTTT.

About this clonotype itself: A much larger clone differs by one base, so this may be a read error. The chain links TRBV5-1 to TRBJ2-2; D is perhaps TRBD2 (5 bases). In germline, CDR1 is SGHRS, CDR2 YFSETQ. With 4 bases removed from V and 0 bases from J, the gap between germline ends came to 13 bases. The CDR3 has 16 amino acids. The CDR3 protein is CASSKLVGSNTGELFF. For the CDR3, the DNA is TGCGCCAGCAGCAAACTAGTGGGTTCGAACACCGGGGAGCTGTTTTTT. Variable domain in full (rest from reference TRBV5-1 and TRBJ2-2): KAGVTQTPRYLIKTRGQQVTLSCSPISGHRSVSWYQQTPGQGLQFLFEYFSETQRNKGNFPGRFSGRQFSNSRSEMNVSTLELGDSALYLCASSKLVGSNTGELFFGEGSRLTVL.

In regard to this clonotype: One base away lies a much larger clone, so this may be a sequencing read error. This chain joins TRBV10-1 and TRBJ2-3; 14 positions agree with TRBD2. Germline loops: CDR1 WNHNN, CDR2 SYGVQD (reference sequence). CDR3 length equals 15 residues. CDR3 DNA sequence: TGCGCCAGCAGTGGACTAGCGGGAGGGGTAGATACGCGGTATTTT. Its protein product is CASSGLAGGVDTRYF.

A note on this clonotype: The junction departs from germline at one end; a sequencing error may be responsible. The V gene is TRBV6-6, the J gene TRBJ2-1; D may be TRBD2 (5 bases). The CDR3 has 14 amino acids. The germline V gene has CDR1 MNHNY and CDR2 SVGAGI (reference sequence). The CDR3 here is CTSSPGSIIGEQFF. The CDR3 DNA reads TGTACCAGCAGTCCGGGATCAATTATCGGTGAGCAGTTCTTC.

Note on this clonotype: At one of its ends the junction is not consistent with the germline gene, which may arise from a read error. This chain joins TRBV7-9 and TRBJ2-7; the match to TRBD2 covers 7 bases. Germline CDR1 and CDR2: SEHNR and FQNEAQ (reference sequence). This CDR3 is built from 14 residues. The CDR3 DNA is TGTGCCAGCAGCTCGGGAGGACATACCTACGAGGAGTACTTC. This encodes CASSSGGHTYEEYF.

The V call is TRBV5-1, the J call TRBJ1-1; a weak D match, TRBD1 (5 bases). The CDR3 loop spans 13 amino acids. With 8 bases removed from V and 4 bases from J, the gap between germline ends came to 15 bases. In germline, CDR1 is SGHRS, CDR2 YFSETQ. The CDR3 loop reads CASRDLRRTEAFF. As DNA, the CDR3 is TGCGCCAGTAGGGACCTTCGGCGCACTGAAGCTTTCTTT.

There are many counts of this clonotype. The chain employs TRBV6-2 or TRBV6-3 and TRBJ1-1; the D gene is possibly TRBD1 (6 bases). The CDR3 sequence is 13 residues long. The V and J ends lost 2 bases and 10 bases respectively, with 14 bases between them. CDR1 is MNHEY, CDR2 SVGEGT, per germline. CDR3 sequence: CASSYPGQLSAFF. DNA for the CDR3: TGTGCCAGCAGTTACCCGGGACAACTTTCAGCTTTCTTT.

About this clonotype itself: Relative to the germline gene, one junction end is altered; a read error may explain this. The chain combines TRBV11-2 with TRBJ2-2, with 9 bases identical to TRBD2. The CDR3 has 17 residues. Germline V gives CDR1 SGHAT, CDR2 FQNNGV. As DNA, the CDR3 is TGTGCCAGTAGCTTAGGCAGGCTAGCGGGAAACATCGGGGAGCTGTCTTTT. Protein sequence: CASSLGRLAGNIGELSF.

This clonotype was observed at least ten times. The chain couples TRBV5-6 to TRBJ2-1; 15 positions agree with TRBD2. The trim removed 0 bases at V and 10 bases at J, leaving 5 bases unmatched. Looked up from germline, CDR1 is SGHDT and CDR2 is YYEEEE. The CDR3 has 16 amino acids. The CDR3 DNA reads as TGTGCCAGCAGCTTGGCCCCGGGACTAGCGGGAGGCGAGCAGTTCTTC. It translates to CASSLAPGLAGGEQFF.

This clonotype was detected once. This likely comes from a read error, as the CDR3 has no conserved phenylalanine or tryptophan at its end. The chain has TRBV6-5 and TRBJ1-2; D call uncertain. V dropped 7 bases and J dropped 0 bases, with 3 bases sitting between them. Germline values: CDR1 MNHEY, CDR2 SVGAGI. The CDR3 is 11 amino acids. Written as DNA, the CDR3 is TGTGCCAGCAAATCTAACTATGGCTACACCTTA. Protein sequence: CASKSNYGYTL.

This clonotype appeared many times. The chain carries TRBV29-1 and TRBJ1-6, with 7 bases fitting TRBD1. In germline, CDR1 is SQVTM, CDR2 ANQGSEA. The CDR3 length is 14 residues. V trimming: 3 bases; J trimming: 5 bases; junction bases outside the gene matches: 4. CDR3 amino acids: CSVDDGTDNSPLHF. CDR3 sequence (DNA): TGCAGCGTTGATGACGGGACAGATAATTCACCCCTCCACTTT.

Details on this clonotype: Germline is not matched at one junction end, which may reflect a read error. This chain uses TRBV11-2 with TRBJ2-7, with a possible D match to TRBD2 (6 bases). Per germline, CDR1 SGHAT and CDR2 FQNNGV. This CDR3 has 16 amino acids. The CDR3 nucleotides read TGTGCCAGCAACCAATTGTGGGGAAGGGACTCCTACGATCAGTACTTC. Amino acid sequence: CASNQLWGRDSYDQYF.

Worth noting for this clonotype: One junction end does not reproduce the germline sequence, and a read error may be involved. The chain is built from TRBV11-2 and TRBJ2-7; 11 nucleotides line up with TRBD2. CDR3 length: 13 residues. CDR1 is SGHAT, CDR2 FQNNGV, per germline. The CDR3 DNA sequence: TGCGCCATCAGCTTAACTAGCGGGAGCGAGCGGTACTTC. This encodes CAISLTSGSERYF. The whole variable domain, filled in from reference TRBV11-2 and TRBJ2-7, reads EAGVAQSPRYKIIEKRQSVAFWCNPISGHATLYWYQQILGQGPKLLIQFQNNGVVDDSQLPKDRFSAERLKGVDSTLKIQPAKLEDSAVYLCAISLTSGSERYFGPGTRLTVT.

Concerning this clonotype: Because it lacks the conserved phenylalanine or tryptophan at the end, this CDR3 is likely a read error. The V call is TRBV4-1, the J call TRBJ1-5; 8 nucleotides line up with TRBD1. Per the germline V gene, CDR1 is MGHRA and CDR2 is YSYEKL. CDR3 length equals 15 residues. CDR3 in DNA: TGCGCGAGCAGCCAGGTGGACAGGGCGGATCAGCCCCAGCATTCT. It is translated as CASSQVDRADQPQHS.

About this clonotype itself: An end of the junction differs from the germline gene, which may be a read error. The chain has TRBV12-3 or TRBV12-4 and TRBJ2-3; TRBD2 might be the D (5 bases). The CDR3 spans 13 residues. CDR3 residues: CAISLGLQDTQYF. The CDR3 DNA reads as TGTGCCATCAGTTTAGGACTCCAAGATACGCAATATTTT.

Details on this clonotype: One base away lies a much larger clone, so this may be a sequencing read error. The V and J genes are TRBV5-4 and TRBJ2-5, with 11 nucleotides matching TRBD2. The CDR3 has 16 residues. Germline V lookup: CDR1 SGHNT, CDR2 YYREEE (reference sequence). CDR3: CGSSLAGLADLETQYF. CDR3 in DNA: TGTGGCAGCAGCTTGGCGGGACTAGCGGACCTAGAGACCCAGTACTTC.

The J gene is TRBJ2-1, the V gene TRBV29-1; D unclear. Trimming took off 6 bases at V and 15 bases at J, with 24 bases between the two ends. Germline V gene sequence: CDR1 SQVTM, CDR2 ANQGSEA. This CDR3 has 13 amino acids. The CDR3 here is CSVQAGRSNVLFF. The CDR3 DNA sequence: TGCAGCGTGCAGGCCGGACGCAGCAATGTGCTGTTCTTC.

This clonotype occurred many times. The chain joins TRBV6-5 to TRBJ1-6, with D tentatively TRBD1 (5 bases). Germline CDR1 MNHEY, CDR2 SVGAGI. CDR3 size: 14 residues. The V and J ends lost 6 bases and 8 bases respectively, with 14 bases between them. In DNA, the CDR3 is TGTGCCAGCAGCCAACCTTTGGGGGATTCACCCCTCCACTTT. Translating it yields CASSQPLGDSPLHF.

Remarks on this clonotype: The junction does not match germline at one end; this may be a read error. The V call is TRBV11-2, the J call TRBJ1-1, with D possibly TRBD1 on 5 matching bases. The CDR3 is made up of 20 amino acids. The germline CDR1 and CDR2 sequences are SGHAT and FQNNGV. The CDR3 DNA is TGTGCCAACAGCTCACATCAACACGGACACCTTCGCTTTTGGGGCTATGAAGCTTTCTTT. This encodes CANSSHQHGHLRFWGYEAFF.

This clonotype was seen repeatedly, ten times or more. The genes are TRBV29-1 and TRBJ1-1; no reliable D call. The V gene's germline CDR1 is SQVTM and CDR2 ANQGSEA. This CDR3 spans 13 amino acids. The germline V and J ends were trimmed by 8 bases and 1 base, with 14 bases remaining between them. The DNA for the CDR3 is TGCAGCTACTCCAAGAACAGGAACACTGAAGCTTTCTTT. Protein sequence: CSYSKNRNTEAFF. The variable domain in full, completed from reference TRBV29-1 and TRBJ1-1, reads SAVISQKPSRDICQRGTSLTIQCQVDSQVTMMFWYRQQPGQSLTLIATANQGSEATYESGFVIDKFPISRPNLTFSTLTVSNMSPEDSSIYLCSYSKNRNTEAFFGQGTRLTVV.

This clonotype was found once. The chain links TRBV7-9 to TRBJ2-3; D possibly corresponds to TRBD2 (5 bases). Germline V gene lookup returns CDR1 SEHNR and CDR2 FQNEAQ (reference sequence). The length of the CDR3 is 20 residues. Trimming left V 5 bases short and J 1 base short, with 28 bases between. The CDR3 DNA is TGTGCCAGCAGCCCCTTCACCCAACAGCGCAGAGGGAACCGCACAGATACGCAGTATTTT. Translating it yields CASSPFTQQRRGNRTDTQYF.

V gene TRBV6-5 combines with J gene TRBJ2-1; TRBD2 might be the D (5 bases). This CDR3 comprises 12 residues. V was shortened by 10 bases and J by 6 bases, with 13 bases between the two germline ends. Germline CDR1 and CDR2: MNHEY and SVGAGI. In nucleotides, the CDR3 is TGTGCCACCAGGCGGGCGGTCAATGAGCAGTTCTTC. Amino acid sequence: CATRRAVNEQFF.

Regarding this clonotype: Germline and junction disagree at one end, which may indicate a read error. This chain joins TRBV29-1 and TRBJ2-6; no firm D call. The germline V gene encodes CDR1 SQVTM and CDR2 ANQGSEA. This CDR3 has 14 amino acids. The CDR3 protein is CNIDAGSGTNVLTF. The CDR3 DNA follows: TGCAACATTGATGCTGGCTCTGGGACCAACGTCCTGACTTTC.

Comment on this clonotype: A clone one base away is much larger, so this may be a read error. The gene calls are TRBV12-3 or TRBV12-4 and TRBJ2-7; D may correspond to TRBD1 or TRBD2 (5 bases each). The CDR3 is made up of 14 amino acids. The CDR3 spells CASSWDGSSYDQYF. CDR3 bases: TGTGCCAGCAGTTGGGACGGTAGCTCCTACGATCAGTACTTC.

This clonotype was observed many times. CDR3 coding DNA: TGCAGCGCCGGGGGGACCGGAGGGGATCAGCCCCAGCATTTT. Translating gives CSAGGTGGDQPQHF. The V call is TRBV29-1, the J call TRBJ1-5; maybe TRBD1 (5 bases). Germline-derived CDR1 and CDR2 are SQVTM and ANQGSEA. Deletions cut 7 bases from V and 5 bases from J, with 18 bases between. The CDR3 totals 14 residues.